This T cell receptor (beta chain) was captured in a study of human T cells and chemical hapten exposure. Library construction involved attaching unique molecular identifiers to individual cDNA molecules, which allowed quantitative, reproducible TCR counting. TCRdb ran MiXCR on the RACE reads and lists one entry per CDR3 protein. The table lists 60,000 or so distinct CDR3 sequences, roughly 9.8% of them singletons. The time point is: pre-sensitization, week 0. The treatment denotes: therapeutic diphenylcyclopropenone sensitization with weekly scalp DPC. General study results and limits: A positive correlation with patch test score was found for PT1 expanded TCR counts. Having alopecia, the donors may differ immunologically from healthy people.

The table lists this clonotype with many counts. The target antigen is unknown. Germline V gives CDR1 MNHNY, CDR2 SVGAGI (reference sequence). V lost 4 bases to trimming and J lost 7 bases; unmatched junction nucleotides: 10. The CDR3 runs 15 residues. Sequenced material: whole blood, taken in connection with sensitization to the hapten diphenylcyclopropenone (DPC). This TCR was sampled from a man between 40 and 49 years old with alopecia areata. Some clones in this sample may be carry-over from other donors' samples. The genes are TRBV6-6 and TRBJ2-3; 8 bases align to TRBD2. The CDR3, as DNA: TGTGCCAGCAGTTCGATGGGGACTAGGGGGTATACGCAGTATTTT. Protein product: CASSSMGTRGYTQYF.